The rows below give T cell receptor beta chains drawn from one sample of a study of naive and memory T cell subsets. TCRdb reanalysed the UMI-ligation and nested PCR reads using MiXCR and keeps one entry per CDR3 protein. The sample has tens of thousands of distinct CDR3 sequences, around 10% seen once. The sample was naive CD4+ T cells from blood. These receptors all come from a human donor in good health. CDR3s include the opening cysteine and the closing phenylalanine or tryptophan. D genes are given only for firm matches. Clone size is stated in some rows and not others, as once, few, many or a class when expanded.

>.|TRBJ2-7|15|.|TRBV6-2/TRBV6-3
CASRPTGTSGGEQYF
TGTGCCAGCAGACCCACCGGGACATCGGGGGGAGAGCAGTACTTC
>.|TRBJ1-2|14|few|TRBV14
CASSQDIGSYGYTF
TGTGCCAGCAGCCAAGATATCGGGAGCTATGGCTACACCTTC
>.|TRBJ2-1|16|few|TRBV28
CASSTDGQGSYNEQFF
TGTGCCAGCAGTACGGACGGCCAGGGGTCCTACAATGAGCAGTTCTTC
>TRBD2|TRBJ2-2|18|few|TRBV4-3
CASSHDSGSFLGTGELFF
TGCGCCAGCAGCCATGACAGCGGGAGCTTTCTTGGCACCGGGGAGCTGTTTTTT
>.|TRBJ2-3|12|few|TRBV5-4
CASRAGADTQYF
TGTGCCAGCAGGGCCGGTGCAGATACGCAGTATTTT
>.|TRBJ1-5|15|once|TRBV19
CASRRGGGSNQPQHF
TGTGCCAGTAGGAGAGGGGGTGGTAGCAATCAGCCCCAGCATTTT
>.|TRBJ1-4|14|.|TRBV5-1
CASSSQSLDEKLFF
TGCGCCAGCAGCTCGCAGAGCCTTGATGAAAAACTGTTTTTT
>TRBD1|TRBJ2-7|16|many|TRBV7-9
CASSFYGTGGVHEQYF
TGTGCCAGCAGCTTCTACGGGACAGGGGGAGTCCACGAGCAGTACTTC
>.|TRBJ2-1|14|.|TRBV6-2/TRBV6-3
CASSRTPISNEQFF
TGTGCCAGCAGCAGGACACCTATATCGAATGAGCAGTTCTTC
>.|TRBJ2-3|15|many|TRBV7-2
CASSSGAMMQDTQYF
TGTGCCAGCAGCTCCGGGGCTATGATGCAAGATACGCAGTATTTT
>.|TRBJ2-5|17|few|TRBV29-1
CSVEDPLRQGIQETQYF
TGCAGCGTTGAAGATCCTTTACGTCAGGGGATACAAGAGACCCAGTACTTC
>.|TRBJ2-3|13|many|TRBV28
CASSLPSTDTQYF
TGTGCCAGCAGTTTACCTAGCACAGATACGCAGTATTTT